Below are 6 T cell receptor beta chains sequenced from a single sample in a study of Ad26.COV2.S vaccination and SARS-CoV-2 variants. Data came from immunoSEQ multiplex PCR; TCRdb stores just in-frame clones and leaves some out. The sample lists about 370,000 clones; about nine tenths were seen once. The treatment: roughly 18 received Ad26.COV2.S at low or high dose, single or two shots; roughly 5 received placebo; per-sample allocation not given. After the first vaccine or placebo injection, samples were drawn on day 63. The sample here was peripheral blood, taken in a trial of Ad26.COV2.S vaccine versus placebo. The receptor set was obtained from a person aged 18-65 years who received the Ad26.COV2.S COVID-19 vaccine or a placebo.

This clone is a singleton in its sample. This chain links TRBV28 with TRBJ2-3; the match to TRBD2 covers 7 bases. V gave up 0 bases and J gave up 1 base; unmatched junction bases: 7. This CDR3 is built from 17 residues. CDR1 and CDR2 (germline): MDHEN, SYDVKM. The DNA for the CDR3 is TGTGCCAGCAGTTTATGGGGGCCGGGACTACGCACAGATACGCAGTATTTT. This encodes CASSLWGPGLRTDTQYF.

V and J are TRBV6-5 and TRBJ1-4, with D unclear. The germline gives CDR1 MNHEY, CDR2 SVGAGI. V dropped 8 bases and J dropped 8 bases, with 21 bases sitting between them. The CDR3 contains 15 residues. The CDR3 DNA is TGTGCCAGCGCTCGGGCCACTCAAGTTTGGGAAAAACTGTTTTTT. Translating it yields CASARATQVWEKLFF.

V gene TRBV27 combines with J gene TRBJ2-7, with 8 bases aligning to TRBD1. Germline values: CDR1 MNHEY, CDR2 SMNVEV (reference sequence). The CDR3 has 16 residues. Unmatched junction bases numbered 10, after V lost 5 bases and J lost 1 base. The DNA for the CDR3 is TGTGCCAGCAGTCCTTCGGACAGGGCTCCATCCTACGAGCAGTACTTC. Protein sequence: CASSPSDRAPSYEQYF.

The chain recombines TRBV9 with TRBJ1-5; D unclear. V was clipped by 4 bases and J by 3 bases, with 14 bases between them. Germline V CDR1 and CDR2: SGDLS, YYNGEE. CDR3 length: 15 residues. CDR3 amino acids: CASSPGGKPNQPQHF. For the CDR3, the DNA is TGTGCCAGCAGCCCTGGAGGGAAGCCCAATCAGCCCCAGCATTTT. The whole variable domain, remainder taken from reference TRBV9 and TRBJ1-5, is DSGVTQTPKHLITATGQRVTLRCSPRSGDLSVYWYQQSLDQGLQFLIQYYNGEERAKGNILERFSAQQFPDLHSELNLSSLELGDSALYFCASSPGGKPNQPQHFGDGTRLSIL.

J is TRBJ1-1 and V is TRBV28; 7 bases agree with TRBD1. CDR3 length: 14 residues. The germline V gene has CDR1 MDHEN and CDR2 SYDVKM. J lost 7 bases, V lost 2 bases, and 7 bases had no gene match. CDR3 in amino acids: CASSLDRVRSEAFF. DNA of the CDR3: TGTGCCAGCAGTTTAGACAGGGTTAGGAGTGAAGCTTTCTTT.

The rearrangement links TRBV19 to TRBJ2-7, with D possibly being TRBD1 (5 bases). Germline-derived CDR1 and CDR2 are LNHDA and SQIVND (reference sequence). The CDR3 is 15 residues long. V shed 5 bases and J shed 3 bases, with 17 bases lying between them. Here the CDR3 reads CASSESNRISYEQYF. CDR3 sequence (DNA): TGTGCCAGTAGTGAGAGTAACAGGATAAGCTACGAGCAGTACTTC.